This TCR beta chain was sequenced in a study of beta chain features in type 1 diabetes. The sequenced template was cDNA made from the entire isolated RNA. Repertoires were generated with immunoSEQ multiplex PCR, while TCRdb's copy carries only in-frame clones and drops some. The data contain 300,000 to 350,000 clones, less than 15% of them singletons. This clone was detected only a few times. The target antigen is unknown. Study conclusions and caveats: Type 1 diabetes patients showed a moderate but significant shortening of TCRB CDR3s in all four CD4+ subsets.

Germline V gene data show CDR1 as MNHEY and CDR2 as SMNVEV (reference sequence). V dropped 3 bases and J dropped 0 bases, with 14 bases sitting between them. The CDR3 runs 17 residues. Sequencing was carried out using naive CD4+ T cells from blood. The sequence was obtained from a woman aged 18-35 years with type 1 diabetes. The rearrangement joins TRBV27 to TRBJ2-2; perhaps TRBD2 as D (5 bases). CDR3 sequence (DNA): TGTGCCAGCAGTTTCTTGTTAAGAGGGCCGAACACCGGGGAGCTGTTTTTT. Protein: CASSFLLRGPNTGELFF.